The source of this TCR beta chain is a study of CD8 T cells in ankylosing spondylitis. Study outcomes and limitations: Ankylosing spondylitis blood seemed to carry a telltale TCR beta motif made of under ten highly homologous variants. It was reported that disease-linked clones were significantly enriched in matched ankylosing spondylitis synovial fluid. Disease-linked clones displayed a CD8+ phenotype and appeared relatively rarely in peripheral blood.

CDR3 length: 16 amino acids. In germline, CDR1 is KGHDR, CDR2 SFDVKD. The ends lost 4 bases at V and 6 bases at J; junction bases unmatched: 10. In its sample, this clonotype was seen a few times. The antigen is unknown. Molecular-barcoded quantitative 5'-RACE produced these TCR beta libraries. TCRdb passed the 5' RACE reads through MiXCR, listing each CDR3 protein once. The sample carries about 450,000 distinct CDR3 sequences, more than 25% recorded once. The chain combines TRBV24-1 with TRBJ2-1, with 8 positions matching TRBD1. The sample taken for sequencing was blood, either unsorted or a sorted T cell fraction (not recorded which). This TCR derives from a male donor with ankylosing spondylitis. The CDR3 reads CATSDPLGTGSNEQFF. The CDR3 region has the DNA TGTGCCACCAGTGACCCCCTCGGGACAGGTTCCAATGAGCAGTTCTTC.